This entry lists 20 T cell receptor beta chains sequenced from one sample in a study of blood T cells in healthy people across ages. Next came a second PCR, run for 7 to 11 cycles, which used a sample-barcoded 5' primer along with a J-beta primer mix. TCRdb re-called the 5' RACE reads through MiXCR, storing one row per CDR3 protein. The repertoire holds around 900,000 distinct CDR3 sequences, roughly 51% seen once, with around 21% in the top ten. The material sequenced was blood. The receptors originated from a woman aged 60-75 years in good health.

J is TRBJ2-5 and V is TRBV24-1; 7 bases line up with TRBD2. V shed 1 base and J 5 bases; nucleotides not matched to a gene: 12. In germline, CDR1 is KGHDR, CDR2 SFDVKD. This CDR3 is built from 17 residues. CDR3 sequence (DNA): TGTGCCACCAGTGATTTTGTTGAAACTAGCGTCCTTGAGACCCAGTACTTC. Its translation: CATSDFVETSVLETQYF.

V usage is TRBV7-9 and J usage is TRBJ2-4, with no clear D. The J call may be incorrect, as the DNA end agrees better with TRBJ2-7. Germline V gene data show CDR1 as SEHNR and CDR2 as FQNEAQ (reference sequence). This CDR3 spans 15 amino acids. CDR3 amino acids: CASSPRTDLTYEQYF. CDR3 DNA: TGTGCCAGCAGCCCCCGGACGGATCTAACCTACGAGCAGTACTTC.

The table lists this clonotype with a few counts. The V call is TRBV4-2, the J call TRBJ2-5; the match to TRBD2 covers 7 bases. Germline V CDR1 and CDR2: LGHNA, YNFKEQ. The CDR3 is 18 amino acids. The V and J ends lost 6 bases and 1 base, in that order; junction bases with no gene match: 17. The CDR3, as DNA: TGTGCCAGCAGTGACCTCTGGGAGGGAGAGGGGACCCAAGAGACCCAGTACTTC. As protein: CASSDLWEGEGTQETQYF.

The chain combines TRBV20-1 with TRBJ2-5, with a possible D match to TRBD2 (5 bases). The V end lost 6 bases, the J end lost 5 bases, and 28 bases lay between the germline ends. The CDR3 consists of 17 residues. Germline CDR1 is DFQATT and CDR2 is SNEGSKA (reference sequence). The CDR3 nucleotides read TGCAGTGCGCCCCTCGGGGTCGGTGGATATCGTCGGGAGACCCAGTACTTC. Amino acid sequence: CSAPLGVGGYRRETQYF.

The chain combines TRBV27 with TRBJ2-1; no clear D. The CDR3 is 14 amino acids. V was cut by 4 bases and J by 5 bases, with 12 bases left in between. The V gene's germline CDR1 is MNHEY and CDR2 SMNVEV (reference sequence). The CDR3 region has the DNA TGTGCCAGCAGTTCCGTTACCATGAACAATGAGCAGTTCTTC. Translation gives CASSSVTMNNEQFF.

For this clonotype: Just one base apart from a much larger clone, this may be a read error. CDR3 residues: CASSVAGVEQYF. CDR3 in DNA: TGTGCCAGCAGCGTGGCGGGAGTCGAGCAGTACTTC. The chain uses TRBV7-2 and TRBJ2-7, with 7 bases lining up with TRBD2. The length of the CDR3 is 12 residues. Germline-derived CDR1 and CDR2 are SGHTA and FQGNSA. The J segment lost 6 bases and the V segment lost 5 bases, leaving 4 bases of the junction unmatched.

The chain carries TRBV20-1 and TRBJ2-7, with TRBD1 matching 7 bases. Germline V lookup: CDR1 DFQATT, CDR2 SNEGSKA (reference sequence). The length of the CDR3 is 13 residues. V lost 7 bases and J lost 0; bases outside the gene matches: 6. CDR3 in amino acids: CSGVDRSSYEQYF. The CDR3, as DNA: TGCAGTGGAGTGGACAGGAGCTCCTACGAGCAGTACTTC.

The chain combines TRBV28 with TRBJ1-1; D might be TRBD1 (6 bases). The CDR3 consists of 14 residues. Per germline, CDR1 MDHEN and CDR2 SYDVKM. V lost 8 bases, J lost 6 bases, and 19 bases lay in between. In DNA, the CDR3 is TGTGCCAGCTATCTTGCCCTGGGGGGCGCTGAAGCTTTCTTT. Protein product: CASYLALGGAEAFF.

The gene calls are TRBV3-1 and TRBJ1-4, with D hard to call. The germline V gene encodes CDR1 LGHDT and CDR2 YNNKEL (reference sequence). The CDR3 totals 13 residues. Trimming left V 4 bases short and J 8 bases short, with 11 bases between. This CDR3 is CASSPIRGEKLFF. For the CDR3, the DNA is TGTGCCAGCAGCCCGATCCGTGGAGAAAAACTGTTTTTT.

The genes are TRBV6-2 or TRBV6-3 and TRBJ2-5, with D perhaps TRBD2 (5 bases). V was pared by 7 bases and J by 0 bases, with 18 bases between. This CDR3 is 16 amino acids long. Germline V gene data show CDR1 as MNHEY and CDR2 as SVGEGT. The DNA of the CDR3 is TGTGCCAGCACCGACCCGGGATCCGTGTACCAAGAGACCCAGTACTTC. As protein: CASTDPGSVYQETQYF.

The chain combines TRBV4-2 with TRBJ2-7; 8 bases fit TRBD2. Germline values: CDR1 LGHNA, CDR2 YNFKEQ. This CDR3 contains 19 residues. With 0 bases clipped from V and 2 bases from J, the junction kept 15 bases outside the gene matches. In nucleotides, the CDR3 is TGTGCCAGCAGCCAAGATCTTGTCGGGAGGGCCGATCCCCCCTACGAGCAGTACTTC. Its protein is CASSQDLVGRADPPYEQYF.

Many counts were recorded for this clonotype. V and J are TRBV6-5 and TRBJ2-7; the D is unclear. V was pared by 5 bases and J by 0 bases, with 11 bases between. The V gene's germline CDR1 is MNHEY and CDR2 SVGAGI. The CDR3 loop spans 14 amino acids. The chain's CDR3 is CASSALFGSYEQYF. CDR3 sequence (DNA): TGTGCCAGCAGTGCCTTATTTGGCTCCTACGAGCAGTACTTC.

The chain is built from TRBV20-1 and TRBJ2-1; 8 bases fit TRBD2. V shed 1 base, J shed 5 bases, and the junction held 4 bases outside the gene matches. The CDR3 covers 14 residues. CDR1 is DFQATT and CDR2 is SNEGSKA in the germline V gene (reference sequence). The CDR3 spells CSARGWRGDNEQFF. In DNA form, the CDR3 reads TGCAGTGCTAGAGGATGGCGGGGGGACAATGAGCAGTTCTTC.

In DNA, the CDR3 is TGCAGTGCCGAACGGCGGACAGGAGGGACCCAGTACTTC. It specifies CSAERRTGGTQYF. The V call is TRBV20-1, the J call TRBJ2-7, with 7 bases lining up with TRBD1. The DNA end favors TRBJ2-5, so the J call may be wrong. The CDR3 extends over 13 amino acids. Germline V lookup: CDR1 DFQATT, CDR2 SNEGSKA (reference sequence).

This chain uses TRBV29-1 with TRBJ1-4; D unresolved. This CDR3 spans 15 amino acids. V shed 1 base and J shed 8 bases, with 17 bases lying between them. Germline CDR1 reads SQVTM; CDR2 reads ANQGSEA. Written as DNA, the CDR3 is TGCAGCGTTGAAGTTGGCGGGTCTTATTGGGAAAAACTGTTTTTT. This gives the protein CSVEVGGSYWEKLFF.

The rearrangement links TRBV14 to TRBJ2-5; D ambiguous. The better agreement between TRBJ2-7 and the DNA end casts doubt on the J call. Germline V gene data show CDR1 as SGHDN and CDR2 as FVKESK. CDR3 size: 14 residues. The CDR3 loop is CASSQGWKGYEQYF. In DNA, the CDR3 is TGTGCCAGCAGCCAGGGGTGGAAAGGCTACGAGCAGTACTTC.

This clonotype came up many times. CDR3: CASSDSGPDTQYF. DNA for the CDR3: TGTGCCAGCAGTGATAGCGGCCCGGATACGCAGTATTTT. The chain combines TRBV25-1 with TRBJ2-3, with D perhaps matching TRBD2 (6 bases). The germline V gene encodes CDR1 MGHDK and CDR2 SYGVNS. V lost 3 bases to trimming and J lost 6 bases, with 10 bases between them. The CDR3 length is 13 residues.

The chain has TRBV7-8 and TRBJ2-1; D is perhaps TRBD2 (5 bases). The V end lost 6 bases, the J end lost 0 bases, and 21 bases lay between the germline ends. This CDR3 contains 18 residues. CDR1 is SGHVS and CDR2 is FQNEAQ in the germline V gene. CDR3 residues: CASRRSPPAGGSYNEQFF. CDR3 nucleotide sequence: TGTGCCAGCAGACGTTCACCACCGGCGGGCGGCTCCTACAATGAGCAGTTCTTC.

CDR3 nucleotide sequence: TGTGCCAGCAGCACCGACCCCTCCTACGAGCAGTACTTC. Translation gives CASSTDPSYEQYF. V gene TRBV13 combines with J gene TRBJ2-7; no clear D gene. Germline-derived CDR1 and CDR2 are PRHDT and FYEKMQ (reference sequence). This CDR3 region has 13 residues. V dropped 5 bases and J dropped 0 bases, with 8 bases sitting between them.

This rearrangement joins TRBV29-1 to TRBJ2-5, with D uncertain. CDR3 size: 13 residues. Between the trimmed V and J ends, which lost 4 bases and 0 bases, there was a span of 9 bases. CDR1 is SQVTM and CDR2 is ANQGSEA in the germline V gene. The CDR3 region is CSVGPGDQETQYF. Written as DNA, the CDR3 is TGCAGCGTTGGTCCCGGAGACCAAGAGACCCAGTACTTC.